This T cell receptor beta chain was profiled in a study of metastatic and nonmetastatic thyroid tumors. About the study: Peripheral blood and tumor or nodule samples from malignant and benign thyroid patients were compared. Regarding the study as a whole: Significantly greater TCR beta diversity was reportedly found in malignant thyroid tumors than in benign nodules (in blood and tumor).

The J segment lost 1 base and the V segment lost 6 bases, leaving 0 bases of the junction unmatched. The CDR3 totals 12 residues. Germline V gene lookup returns CDR1 SQVTM and CDR2 ANQGSEA. As handled by the study authors: The authors used CDR3 differences across clinicopathological groups to build a distant-metastasis classifier for papillary thyroid cancer. MiXCR reprocessed the PCR reads for TCRdb. The V and J calls, along with clone size, are taken from TCRdb and not from the paper's own processing. The sample carries about 21,000 clones, roughly 26% recorded once. All patients were treatment-naive before thyroid surgery. Points on this clone: No antigen is known for it.

The TCR sequence derives from a female donor with papillary thyroid cancer or a benign thyroid nodule (not recorded which). Some clones in this sample may be carry-over from other donors' samples. The chain recombines TRBV29-1 with TRBJ2-3, with TRBD1 identical over 8 bases. The sequencing sample was made of tumor tissue. CDR3 DNA: TGCAGCGTGGGACAGGGCACAGATACGCAGTATTTT. This codes for CSVGQGTDTQYF.